This T cell receptor beta chain derives from a study of shared clonotypes between healthy human individuals. As for the study in general: For every donor, three CD4 naive, three CD4 memory, two CD8 naive and one CD8 memory plates were used.

Findings of the study overall: On the whole, naive subsets had larger estimated richness than memory subsets had. Non-shared clonotypes had lower generation probabilities than those shared by all four donors.

The CDR3 totals 17 residues. The naive CD8 population came from CD45RO-negative cells selected for CCR7, without terminally differentiated effector memory CD45RA+ cells. Clones were sequenced by immunoSEQ multiplex PCR, and TCRdb holds only the in-frame ones, with some missing. This repertoire shows under 1 million clones, almost 95% found once; its top ten account for around 24%. Of note for this clone: Antigen specificity is unknown.

The sequence was obtained from a man aged 25-40 years in good health. V gene TRBV21-1 combines with J gene TRBJ2-7; TRBD2 was called by the table and not checked on the DNA. TRBV21-1 is flagged as a pseudogene. Sequencing was performed on naive CD8+ T cells sorted from blood. In DNA form, the CDR3 reads TGTGCCAGCAGCAGCACTAGCGGTCCCTGGATGCTCTACGAGCAGTACTTC. Its translation: CASSSTSGPWMLYEQYF.